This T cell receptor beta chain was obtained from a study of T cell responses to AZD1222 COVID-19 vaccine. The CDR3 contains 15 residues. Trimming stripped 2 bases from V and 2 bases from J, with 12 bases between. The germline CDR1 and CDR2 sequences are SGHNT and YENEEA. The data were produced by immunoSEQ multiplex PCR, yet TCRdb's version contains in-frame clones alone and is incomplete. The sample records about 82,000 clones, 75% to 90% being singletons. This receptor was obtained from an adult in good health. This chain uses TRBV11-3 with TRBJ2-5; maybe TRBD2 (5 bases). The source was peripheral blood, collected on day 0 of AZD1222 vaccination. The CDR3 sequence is CASSLRQDWQETQYF. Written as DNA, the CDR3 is TGTGCCAGCAGCTTACGCCAGGACTGGCAAGAGACCCAGTACTTC.